This T cell receptor beta chain was sequenced during a study of blood T cells in healthy people across ages. This clonotype was recorded at least ten times. The authors ran a second PCR of 7 to 11 cycles using a sample-barcoded 5' primer and a J-beta primer mix. TCRdb redid the calling of the 5' RACE reads with MiXCR, one entry per CDR3 protein. The repertoire consists of some 710,000 distinct CDR3 sequences, with 46% occurring once and the leading ten covering 15% to 20%. The CDR3 covers 13 residues. Germline values: CDR1 SGHTA, CDR2 FQGNSA. V dropped 2 bases and J dropped 3 bases, with 7 bases sitting between them.

The rearrangement joins TRBV7-2 to TRBJ2-5, with D uncertain. Source material: blood. The sequence was collected from a man aged 80 or over in good health. The CDR3 is CASSLPWEETQYF. As DNA, the CDR3 is TGTGCCAGCAGCTTACCCTGGGAAGAGACCCAGTACTTC. Drawing the rest from reference TRBV7-2 and TRBJ2-5, the complete variable domain is GAGVSQSPSNKVTEKGKDVELRCDPISGHTALYWYRQSLGQGLEFLIYFQGNSAPDKSGLPSDRFSAERTGGSVSTLTIQRTQQEDSAVYLCASSLPWEETQYFGPGTRLLVL.